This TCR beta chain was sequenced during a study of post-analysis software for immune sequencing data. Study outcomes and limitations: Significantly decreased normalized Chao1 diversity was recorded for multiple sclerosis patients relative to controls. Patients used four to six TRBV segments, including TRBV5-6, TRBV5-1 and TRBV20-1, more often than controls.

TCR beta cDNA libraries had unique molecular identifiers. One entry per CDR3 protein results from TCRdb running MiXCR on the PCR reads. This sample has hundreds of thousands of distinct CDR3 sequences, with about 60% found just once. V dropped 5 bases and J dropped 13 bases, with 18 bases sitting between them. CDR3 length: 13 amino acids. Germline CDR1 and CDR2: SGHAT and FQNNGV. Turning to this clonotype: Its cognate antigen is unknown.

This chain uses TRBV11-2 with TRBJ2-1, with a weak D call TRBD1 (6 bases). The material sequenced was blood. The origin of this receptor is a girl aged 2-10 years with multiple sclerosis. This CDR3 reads CASSRGQRETQFF. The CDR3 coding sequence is TGTGCCAGCAGCCGCGGACAGAGGGAGACCCAGTTCTTC.